This entry lists 4 T cell receptor beta chains sequenced from one sample in a study of spatial heterogeneity in lung cancer. One entry per CDR3 protein results from TCRdb running MiXCR on the 5' RACE reads. The sample lists around 18,000 distinct CDR3 sequences, less than 9.5% occurring once. Indicated time point: blood at routine non-recurrence follow-up after resection. Here the sequenced sample was PBMCs, taken at follow-up. The receptor set was obtained from a male donor with early-stage non-small cell lung cancer.

In its sample, this clonotype was seen a few times. The chain recombines TRBV5-4 with TRBJ2-2; 11 bases fit TRBD2. V was clipped by 4 bases and J by 1 base; unmatched bases: 9. CDR3 length: 18 amino acids. Germline V lookup: CDR1 SGHNT, CDR2 YYREEE (reference sequence). CDR3 in amino acids: CASSTGASGRLNTGELFF. The CDR3 coding sequence is TGTGCCAGCAGCACTGGGGCTAGCGGGAGGCTGAACACCGGGGAGCTGTTTTTT.

CDR3 sequence reads: CASSRTRQETQYF. CDR3 nucleotides: TGTGCTAGTTCGAGGACTAGGCAAGAGACCCAGTACTTC. This chain links TRBV12-5 with TRBJ2-5; 7 bases line up with TRBD2. CDR1 is LGHNT and CDR2 is FRNRAP in the germline V gene. The J segment lost 2 bases and the V segment lost 8 bases, leaving 5 bases of the junction unmatched. The CDR3 runs to 13 residues.

V gene TRBV14 combines with J gene TRBJ2-5; perhaps TRBD2 as D (6 bases). V lost 1 base and J 4 bases, leaving 13 bases between the germline ends. CDR3 length: 15 amino acids. Germline CDR1 reads SGHDN; CDR2 reads FVKESK. The CDR3 coding sequence is TGTGCCAGCAGCCAAGCCCAGGGAGGAGCAGAGACCCAGTACTTC. This encodes CASSQAQGGAETQYF.

On this clonotype itself: A much larger clone differs from this one at a single base, so this may be a read error. The chain carries TRBV3-1 and TRBJ1-3, with a weak D call TRBD1 (6 bases). CDR3 length: 16 residues. Germline V gene lookup returns CDR1 LGHDT and CDR2 YNNKEL (reference sequence). The CDR3 reads CASSQTGPYSGNTTYF. The CDR3 DNA reads as TGTGCCAGCAGCCAGACAGGCCCCTACTCTGGAAACACCACATATTTT.